This is a list of T cell receptor beta chains from one sample in a study of OX40 agonist ivuxolimab in advanced cancers. The repertoire was sequenced with immunoSEQ multiplex PCR; TCRdb's copy has only in-frame clones and lacks some. Among more than 40,000 clones listed, about 88% were seen once. The sample here was CD4+ or CD8+ T cells sorted from blood, taken in a trial of the OX40 agonist ivuxolimab. All receptors derive from an adult with an advanced solid tumor such as melanoma, head and neck, liver or kidney cancer. Both conserved end residues are part of each CDR3. A D gene is named only where the DNA matches it firmly. For some rows the clone size is stated as once, few or many, or as a class when expanded; others skip it.

v_gene: TRBV6-5
d_gene: TRBD1
abundance: NA
j_gene: TRBJ1-5
CDR3aa: CASSTSGGLNQPQHF
CDR3nt: TGTGCCAGCAGTACATCAGGGGGCCTCAATCAGCCCCAGCATTTT

v_gene: TRBV5-4
d_gene: NA
abundance: few
j_gene: TRBJ2-3
CDR3aa: CASSLVSREDTQYF
CDR3nt: TGTGCCAGCAGCTTGGTGTCCCGGGAAGATACGCAGTATTTT

v_gene: TRBV5-1
d_gene: TRBD1
abundance: NA
j_gene: TRBJ2-3
CDR3aa: CASSLALGTGDTDTQYF
CDR3nt: TGCGCCAGCAGCTTGGCTTTGGGGACAGGGGACACAGATACGCAGTATTTT

v_gene: TRBV19
d_gene: TRBD1
abundance: NA
j_gene: TRBJ2-5
CDR3aa: CASSIGGQGSETQYF
CDR3nt: TGTGCCAGTAGTATAGGAGGACAGGGTTCGGAGACCCAGTACTTC

v_gene: TRBV6-1
d_gene: NA
abundance: NA
j_gene: TRBJ2-7
CDR3aa: CASHGQWPEGYEQYF
CDR3nt: TGTGCCAGCCACGGACAGTGGCCGGAGGGCTACGAGCAGTACTTC

v_gene: TRBV7-6
d_gene: NA
abundance: NA
j_gene: TRBJ2-2
CDR3aa: CASSLGEHSTGELFF
CDR3nt: TGTGCCAGCAGCTTGGGGGAACACAGCACCGGGGAGCTGTTTTTT

v_gene: TRBV19
d_gene: NA
abundance: NA
j_gene: TRBJ2-5
CDR3aa: CASSTTGKETQYF
CDR3nt: TGTGCCAGTAGCACGACAGGAAAAGAGACCCAGTACTTC

v_gene: TRBV28
d_gene: NA
abundance: NA
j_gene: TRBJ1-2
CDR3aa: CASGGAIYGYTF
CDR3nt: TGTGCCAGCGGGGGGGCTATCTATGGCTACACCTTC

v_gene: TRBV5-6
d_gene: NA
abundance: NA
j_gene: TRBJ2-2
CDR3aa: CASQDSYDGELFF
CDR3nt: TGTGCCAGCCAAGACTCCTATGACGGGGAGCTGTTTTTT

v_gene: TRBV10-3
d_gene: TRBD2
abundance: NA
j_gene: TRBJ2-5
CDR3aa: CAISERSGAGQYQETQYF
CDR3nt: TGTGCCATCAGTGAGAGAAGCGGAGCGGGGCAGTACCAAGAGACCCAGTACTTC

v_gene: TRBV27
d_gene: TRBD2
abundance: once
j_gene: TRBJ2-3
CDR3aa: CASSFEAGTTYTDTQYF
CDR3nt: TGTGCCAGCAGTTTTGAGGCCGGGACTACCTACACAGATACGCAGTATTTT

v_gene: TRBV27
d_gene: TRBD1
abundance: NA
j_gene: TRBJ1-1
CDR3aa: CASSLSGQGGAFF
CDR3nt: TGTGCCAGCAGTTTATCGGGGCAGGGGGGAGCTTTCTTT

v_gene: TRBV28
d_gene: NA
abundance: NA
j_gene: TRBJ2-7
CDR3aa: CASTSTQPTYEQYF
CDR3nt: TGTGCCAGCACGTCAACGCAGCCCACCTACGAGCAGTACTTC

v_gene: TRBV28
d_gene: NA
abundance: NA
j_gene: TRBJ1-2
CDR3aa: CASRGASLYGYTF
CDR3nt: TGTGCCAGCAGAGGGGCCTCTCTATATGGCTACACCTTC

v_gene: TRBV5-4
d_gene: NA
abundance: few
j_gene: TRBJ2-2
CDR3aa: CASSLPRGGELFF
CDR3nt: TGTGCCAGCAGCTTGCCTCGCGGCGGGGAGCTGTTTTTT

v_gene: TRBV27
d_gene: NA
abundance: NA
j_gene: TRBJ2-5
CDR3aa: CASRRWTDETQYF
CDR3nt: TGTGCCAGCAGAAGATGGACAGATGAGACCCAGTACTTC

v_gene: TRBV9
d_gene: TRBD1
abundance: NA
j_gene: TRBJ1-5
CDR3aa: CASSGGQGNQPQHF
CDR3nt: TGTGCCAGCAGCGGGGGACAGGGAAATCAGCCCCAGCATTTT

v_gene: TRBV30
d_gene: NA
abundance: NA
j_gene: TRBJ1-4
CDR3aa: CAWSSGLVGEKLFF
CDR3nt: TGTGCCTGGAGTTCCGGGCTCGTGGGCGAAAAACTGTTTTTT

v_gene: TRBV15
d_gene: NA
abundance: NA
j_gene: TRBJ2-7
CDR3aa: CATSRIQSSYEQYF
CDR3nt: TGTGCCACCAGCAGAATCCAGAGCTCCTACGAGCAGTACTTC

v_gene: TRBV7-2
d_gene: NA
abundance: NA
j_gene: TRBJ1-1
CDR3aa: CASSFSANTEAFF
CDR3nt: TGTGCCAGCAGCTTTAGTGCTAACACTGAAGCTTTCTTT

v_gene: TRBV30
d_gene: NA
abundance: NA
j_gene: TRBJ1-2
CDR3aa: CAWSVRRGPGYTF
CDR3nt: TGTGCCTGGAGTGTACGGAGGGGCCCTGGCTACACCTTC

v_gene: TRBV4-3
d_gene: TRBD1
abundance: few
j_gene: TRBJ2-1
CDR3aa: CASSRSPPGTGGNEQFF
CDR3nt: TGCGCCAGCAGCCGCTCCCCCCCCGGGACAGGGGGGAATGAGCAGTTCTTC

v_gene: TRBV28
d_gene: NA
abundance: NA
j_gene: TRBJ2-7
CDR3aa: CASSLVNPGSSYEQYF
CDR3nt: TGTGCCAGCAGTTTAGTCAACCCTGGGAGTTCCTACGAGCAGTACTTC

v_gene: TRBV11-2
d_gene: NA
abundance: NA
j_gene: TRBJ2-2
CDR3aa: CASSLVQRTANTGELFF
CDR3nt: TGTGCCAGCAGCTTAGTCCAAAGGACAGCGAACACCGGGGAGCTGTTTTTT

v_gene: TRBV19
d_gene: TRBD1
abundance: NA
j_gene: TRBJ1-5
CDR3aa: CASTKTGGQPQHF
CDR3nt: TGTGCCAGTACCAAGACAGGGGGTCAGCCCCAGCATTTT

v_gene: TRBV5-1
d_gene: TRBD1
abundance: once
j_gene: TRBJ2-5
CDR3aa: CASSFDRGLGETQYF
CDR3nt: TGCGCCAGCAGCTTCGACAGGGGGCTGGGGGAGACCCAGTACTTC

v_gene: TRBV30
d_gene: TRBD2
abundance: NA
j_gene: TRBJ2-5
CDR3aa: CAWTTPRAGVETQYF
CDR3nt: TGTGCCTGGACCACCCCCCGGGCGGGAGTAGAGACCCAGTACTTC

v_gene: TRBV5-4
d_gene: TRBD1
abundance: NA
j_gene: TRBJ2-1
CDR3aa: CASSSGQGYRANEQFF
CDR3nt: TGTGCCAGCAGCTCCGGACAGGGGTACAGGGCCAATGAGCAGTTCTTC

v_gene: TRBV30
d_gene: NA
abundance: few
j_gene: TRBJ1-1
CDR3aa: CAWSGSQRTEAFF
CDR3nt: TGTGCCTGGAGTGGATCACAGCGGACTGAAGCTTTCTTT

v_gene: TRBV4-3
d_gene: TRBD1
abundance: NA
j_gene: TRBJ2-5
CDR3aa: CASSQDRGRETQYF
CDR3nt: TGCGCCAGCAGCCAAGACAGGGGGCGAGAGACCCAGTACTTC

v_gene: TRBV20-1
d_gene: TRBD1
abundance: NA
j_gene: TRBJ1-1
CDR3aa: CSASPGQGAFF
CDR3nt: TGCAGTGCTAGTCCGGGACAGGGAGCTTTCTTT

v_gene: TRBV4-3
d_gene: NA
abundance: NA
j_gene: TRBJ1-1
CDR3aa: CASSQEFQRVTEAFF
CDR3nt: TGCGCCAGCAGCCAAGAATTCCAACGCGTCACTGAAGCTTTCTTT

v_gene: TRBV5-6
d_gene: NA
abundance: NA
j_gene: TRBJ2-3
CDR3aa: CASSLTLDTQYF
CDR3nt: TGTGCCAGCAGCCTAACACTGGATACGCAGTATTTT

v_gene: TRBV15
d_gene: NA
abundance: NA
j_gene: TRBJ1-5
CDR3aa: CATSRVNQPQHF
CDR3nt: TGTGCCACCAGCAGAGTTAATCAGCCCCAGCATTTT

v_gene: TRBV10-3
d_gene: NA
abundance: once
j_gene: TRBJ2-5
CDR3aa: CAISDRKETQYF
CDR3nt: TGTGCCATCAGTGATCGAAAAGAGACCCAGTACTTC

v_gene: TRBV19
d_gene: NA
abundance: NA
j_gene: TRBJ2-5
CDR3aa: CASSINKGSSVGLETQYF
CDR3nt: TGTGCCAGTAGTATAAACAAGGGGTCTAGCGTGGGCTTGGAGACCCAGTACTTC

v_gene: TRBV11-1
d_gene: TRBD1
abundance: NA
j_gene: TRBJ2-7
CDR3aa: CASSKGQGADYEQYF
CDR3nt: TGTGCCAGCAGCAAAGGACAGGGGGCCGACTACGAGCAGTACTTC

v_gene: TRBV6-1
d_gene: NA
abundance: NA
j_gene: TRBJ2-4
CDR3aa: CASSEASVWDIQYF
CDR3nt: TGTGCCAGCAGTGAAGCGTCGGTTTGGGACATTCAGTACTTC

v_gene: TRBV20-1
d_gene: NA
abundance: NA
j_gene: TRBJ2-5
CDR3aa: CSPGPWETQYF
CDR3nt: TGCAGCCCCGGCCCTTGGGAGACCCAGTACTTC

v_gene: TRBV25-1
d_gene: NA
abundance: NA
j_gene: TRBJ2-5
CDR3aa: CASSDVNGGPTQYF
CDR3nt: TGTGCCAGCAGTGACGTAAACGGTGGGCCGACCCAGTACTTC

v_gene: TRBV18
d_gene: TRBD2
abundance: NA
j_gene: TRBJ2-7
CDR3aa: CASSNSGKAYEQYF
CDR3nt: TGTGCCAGCTCAAACAGCGGGAAAGCCTACGAGCAGTACTTC

v_gene: TRBV4-3
d_gene: NA
abundance: NA
j_gene: TRBJ2-4
CDR3aa: CASSQDLGTKNIQYF
CDR3nt: TGCGCCAGCAGCCAAGACTTAGGGACCAAAAACATTCAGTACTTC

v_gene: TRBV6-5
d_gene: NA
abundance: NA
j_gene: TRBJ2-5
CDR3aa: CASSPPGKETQYF
CDR3nt: TGTGCCAGCAGCCCCCCGGGGAAAGAGACCCAGTACTTC

v_gene: TRBV5-1
d_gene: NA
abundance: NA
j_gene: TRBJ2-2
CDR3aa: CASREAGTYTGELFF
CDR3nt: TGCGCCAGCAGAGAAGCCGGGACCTACACCGGGGAGCTGTTTTTT

v_gene: TRBV6-5
d_gene: NA
abundance: NA
j_gene: TRBJ2-3
CDR3aa: CASSSRDTQYF
CDR3nt: TGTGCCAGCTCGAGTAGAGATACGCAGTATTTT

v_gene: TRBV6-1
d_gene: NA
abundance: NA
j_gene: TRBJ1-5
CDR3aa: CASDPGGGYQPQHF
CDR3nt: TGTGCCAGCGACCCCGGGGGGGGCTATCAGCCCCAGCATTTT

v_gene: TRBV28
d_gene: NA
abundance: NA
j_gene: TRBJ2-7
CDR3aa: CASSLGQTYEQYF
CDR3nt: TGTGCCAGCAGTTTGGGACAAACCTACGAGCAGTACTTC

v_gene: TRBV11-2
d_gene: TRBD2
abundance: NA
j_gene: TRBJ2-7
CDR3aa: CASSSLAGYEQYF
CDR3nt: TGTGCCAGCAGCTCATTAGCGGGCTACGAGCAGTACTTC

v_gene: TRBV30
d_gene: TRBD1
abundance: NA
j_gene: TRBJ2-6
CDR3aa: CAGDRGIRSGANVLTF
CDR3nt: TGTGCCGGCGACAGGGGCATACGCTCTGGGGCCAACGTCCTGACTTTC